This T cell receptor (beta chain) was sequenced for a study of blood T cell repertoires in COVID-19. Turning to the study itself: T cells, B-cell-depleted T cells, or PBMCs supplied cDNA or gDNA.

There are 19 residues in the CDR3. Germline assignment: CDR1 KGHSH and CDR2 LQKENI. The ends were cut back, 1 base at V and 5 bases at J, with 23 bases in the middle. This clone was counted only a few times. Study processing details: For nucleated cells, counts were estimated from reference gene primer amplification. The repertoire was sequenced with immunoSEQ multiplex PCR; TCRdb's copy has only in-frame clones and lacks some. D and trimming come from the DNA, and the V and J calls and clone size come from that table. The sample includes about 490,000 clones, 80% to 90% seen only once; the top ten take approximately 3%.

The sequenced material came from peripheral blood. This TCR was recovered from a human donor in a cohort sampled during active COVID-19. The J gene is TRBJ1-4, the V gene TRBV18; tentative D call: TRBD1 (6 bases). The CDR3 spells CASSPLGHSSLKANEKLFF. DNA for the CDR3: TGTGCCAGCTCACCACTGGGACACAGCTCTTTAAAGGCAAATGAAAAACTGTTTTTT. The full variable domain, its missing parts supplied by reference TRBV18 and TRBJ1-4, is NAGVMQNPRHLVRRRGQEARLRCSPMKGHSHVYWYRQLPEEGLKFMVYLQKENIIDESGMPKERFSAEFPKEGPSILRIQQVVRGDSAAYFCASSPLGHSSLKANEKLFFGSGTQLSVL.